The present T cell receptor beta chain was sequenced within a study of CD4 and CD8 cells across lung adenocarcinoma regions. TCRdb itself ran the PCR reads through MiXCR, one entry per CDR3 protein. The sample lists approximately 16,000 distinct CDR3 sequences; approximately 50% were seen once. Donors had localized lung adenocarcinoma, a non-small cell lung cancer. As regards this clonotype: One end of the junction fails to match germline, which may point to a read error.

Germline V lookup: CDR1 MNHEY, CDR2 SMNVEV (reference sequence). CDR3 length: 15 residues. The sequenced sample consisted of CD8+ T cells from the center of a lung tumor. The origin of this receptor is a female donor with lung adenocarcinoma. The CD4 and CD8 labels of this study may be unreliable. This chain connects TRBV27 to TRBJ2-3; D perhaps matches TRBD1 (7 bases). CDR3 amino acids: CGRGFGGSDKDTQYF. Here the CDR3 DNA reads TGTGGCAGGGGGTTCGGGGGCAGCGACAAAGATACGCAGTATTTC.